This T cell receptor beta chain was recorded in a study of a mutant IDH1 vaccine in newly diagnosed glioma. The overall study: In weeks 1, 3, 5, 7, 11, 15, 19 and 23, patients were vaccinated. The sex distribution of treated patients was 62.5% male and 37.5% female, with a mean age of around 40 years.

Sample time point: week 5, during vaccination. With topical imiquimod, each dose of the vaccine consisted of 300 ug of mutant IDH1 20-mer peptide. Method: immunoSEQ multiplex PCR; TCRdb's copy keeps in-frame clones and lacks some. The repertoire holds over 45,000 clones, about 88% seen once, with 6.5% to 8.5% in the top ten. This clone was picked up a small number of times. Antigen: not known. This receptor was taken from a woman aged 50 to 60 with glioma. The input for sequencing was PBMCs, taken from a glioma patient whose treatment included an IDH1 peptide vaccine.

The CDR3 nucleotides are TGCGCCAGCGTCAAGGGGGGCGCGTCGGATACGCAGTATTTT. Residues: CASVKGGASDTQYF. The V gene is TRBV4-1, the J gene TRBJ2-3, with D tentatively TRBD1 or TRBD2 (6 bases each). V was trimmed by 8 bases and J by 6 bases, leaving 18 bases between them. The CDR3 has 14 amino acids. In germline, CDR1 is MGHRA, CDR2 YSYEKL.